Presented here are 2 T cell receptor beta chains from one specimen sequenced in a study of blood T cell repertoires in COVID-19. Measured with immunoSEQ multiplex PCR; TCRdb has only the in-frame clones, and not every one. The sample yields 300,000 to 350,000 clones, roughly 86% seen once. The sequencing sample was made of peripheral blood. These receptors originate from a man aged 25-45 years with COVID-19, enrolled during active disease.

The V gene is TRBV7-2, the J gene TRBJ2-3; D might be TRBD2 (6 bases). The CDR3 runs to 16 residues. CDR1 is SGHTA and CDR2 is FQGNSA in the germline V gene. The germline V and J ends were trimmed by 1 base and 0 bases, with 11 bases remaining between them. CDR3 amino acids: CASSLVSGSSTDTQYF. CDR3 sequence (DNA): TGTGCCAGCAGCTTAGTTAGCGGCTCTAGCACAGATACGCAGTATTTT.

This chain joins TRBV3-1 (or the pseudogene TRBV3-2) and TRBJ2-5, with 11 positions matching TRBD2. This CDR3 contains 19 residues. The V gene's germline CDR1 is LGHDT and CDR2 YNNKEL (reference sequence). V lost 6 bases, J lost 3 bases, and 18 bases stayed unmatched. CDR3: CASSQASGGIPWQEETQYF. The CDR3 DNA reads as TGTGCCAGCAGTCAGGCTAGCGGGGGGATTCCCTGGCAAGAAGAGACCCAGTACTTC.